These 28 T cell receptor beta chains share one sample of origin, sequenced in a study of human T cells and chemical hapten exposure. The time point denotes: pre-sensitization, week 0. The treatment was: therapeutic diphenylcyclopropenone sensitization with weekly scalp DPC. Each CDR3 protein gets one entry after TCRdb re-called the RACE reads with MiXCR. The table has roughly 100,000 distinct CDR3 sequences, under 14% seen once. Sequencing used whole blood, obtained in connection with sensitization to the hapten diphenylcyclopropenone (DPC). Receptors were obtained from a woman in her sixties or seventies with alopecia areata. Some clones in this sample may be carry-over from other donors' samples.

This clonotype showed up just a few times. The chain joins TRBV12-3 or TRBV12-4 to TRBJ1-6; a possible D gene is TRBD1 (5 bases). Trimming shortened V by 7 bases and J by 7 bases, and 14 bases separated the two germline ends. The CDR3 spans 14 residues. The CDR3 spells CASTLDGGNSPLHF. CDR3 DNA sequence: TGTGCCAGCACCCTGGACGGGGGAAATTCACCCCTCCACTTT.

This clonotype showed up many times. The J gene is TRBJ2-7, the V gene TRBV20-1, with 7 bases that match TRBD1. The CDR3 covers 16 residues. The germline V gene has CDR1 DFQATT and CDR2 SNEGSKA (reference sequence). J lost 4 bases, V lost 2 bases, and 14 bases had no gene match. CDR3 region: CSARISPDRVGYEQYF. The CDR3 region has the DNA TGCAGTGCTAGAATCTCCCCCGACAGGGTCGGGTACGAGCAGTACTTC.

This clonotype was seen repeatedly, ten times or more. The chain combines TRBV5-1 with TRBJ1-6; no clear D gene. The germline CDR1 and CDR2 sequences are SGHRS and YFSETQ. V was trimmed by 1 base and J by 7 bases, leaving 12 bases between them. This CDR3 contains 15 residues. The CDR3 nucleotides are TGCGCCAGCAGCTTGAGCCCGGAGCTCAATTCACCCCTCCACTTT. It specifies CASSLSPELNSPLHF.

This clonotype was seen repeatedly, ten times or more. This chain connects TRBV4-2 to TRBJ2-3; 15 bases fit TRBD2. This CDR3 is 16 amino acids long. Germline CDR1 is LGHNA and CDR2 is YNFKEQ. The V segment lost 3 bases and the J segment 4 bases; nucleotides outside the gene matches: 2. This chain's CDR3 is CASSHGLAGGADTQYF. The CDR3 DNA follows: TGTGCCAGCAGCCACGGACTAGCGGGGGGGGCAGATACGCAGTATTTT.

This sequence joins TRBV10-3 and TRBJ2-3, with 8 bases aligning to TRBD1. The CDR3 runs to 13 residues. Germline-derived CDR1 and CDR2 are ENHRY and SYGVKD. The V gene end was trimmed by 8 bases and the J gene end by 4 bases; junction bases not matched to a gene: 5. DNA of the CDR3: TGTGCCATCGAGGCGGGACAGGCAGATACGCAGTATTTT. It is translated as CAIEAGQADTQYF.

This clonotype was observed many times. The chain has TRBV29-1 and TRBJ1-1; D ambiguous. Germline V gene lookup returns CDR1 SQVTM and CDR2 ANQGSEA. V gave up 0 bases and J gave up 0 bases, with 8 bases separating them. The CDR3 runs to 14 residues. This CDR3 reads CSVEDLSLNTEAFF. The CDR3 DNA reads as TGCAGCGTTGAAGATCTCAGCCTGAACACTGAAGCTTTCTTT.

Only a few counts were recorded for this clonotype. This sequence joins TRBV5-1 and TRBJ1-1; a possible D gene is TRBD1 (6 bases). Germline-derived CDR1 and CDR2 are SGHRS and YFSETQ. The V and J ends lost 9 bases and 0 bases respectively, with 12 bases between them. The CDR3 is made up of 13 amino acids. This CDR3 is CATKGVMNTEAFF. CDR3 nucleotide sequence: TGCGCCACTAAGGGGGTCATGAACACTGAAGCTTTCTTT.

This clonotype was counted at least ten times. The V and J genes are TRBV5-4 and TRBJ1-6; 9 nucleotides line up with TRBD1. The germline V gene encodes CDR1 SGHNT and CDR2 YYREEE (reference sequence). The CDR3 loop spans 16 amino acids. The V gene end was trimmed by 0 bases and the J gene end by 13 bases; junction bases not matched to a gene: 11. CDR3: CASSLGGVDRGRPLHF. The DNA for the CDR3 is TGTGCCAGCAGCTTGGGGGGAGTGGACAGGGGAAGGCCCCTCCACTTT.

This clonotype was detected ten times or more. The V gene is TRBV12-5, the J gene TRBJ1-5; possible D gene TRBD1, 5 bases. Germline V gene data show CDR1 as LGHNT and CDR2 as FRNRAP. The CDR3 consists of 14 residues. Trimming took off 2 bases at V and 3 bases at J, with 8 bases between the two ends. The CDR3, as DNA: TGTGCTAGTGGTTTGAGGACAACCAATCAGCCCCAGCATTTT. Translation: CASGLRTTNQPQHF.

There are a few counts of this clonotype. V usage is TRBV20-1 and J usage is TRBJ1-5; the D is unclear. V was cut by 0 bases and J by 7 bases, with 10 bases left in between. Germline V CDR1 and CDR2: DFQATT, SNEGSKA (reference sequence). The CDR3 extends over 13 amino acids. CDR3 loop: CSAREKIVQPQHF. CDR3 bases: TGCAGTGCTAGAGAAAAAATTGTGCAGCCCCAGCATTTT.

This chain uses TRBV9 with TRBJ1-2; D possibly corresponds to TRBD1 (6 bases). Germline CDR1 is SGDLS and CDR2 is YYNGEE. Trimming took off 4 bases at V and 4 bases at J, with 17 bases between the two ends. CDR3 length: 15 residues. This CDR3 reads CASSTRQDTSYGYTF. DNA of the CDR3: TGTGCCAGCAGCACCCGACAGGACACCTCCTATGGCTACACCTTC.

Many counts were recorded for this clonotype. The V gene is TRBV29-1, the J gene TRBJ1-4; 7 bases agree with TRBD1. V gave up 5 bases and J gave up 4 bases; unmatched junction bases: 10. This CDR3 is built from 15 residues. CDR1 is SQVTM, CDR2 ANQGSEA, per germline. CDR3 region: CSVRRGDSYNEKLFF. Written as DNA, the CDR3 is TGCAGCGTTCGCCGGGGGGACAGCTATAATGAAAAACTGTTTTTT.

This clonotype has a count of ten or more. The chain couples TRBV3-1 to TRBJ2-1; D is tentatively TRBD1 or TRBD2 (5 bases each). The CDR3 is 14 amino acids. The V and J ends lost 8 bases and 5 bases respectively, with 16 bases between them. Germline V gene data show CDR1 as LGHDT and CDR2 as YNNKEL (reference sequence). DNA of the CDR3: TGTGCCAGCGGACCTTACGGGGCCCACAATGAGCAGTTCTTC. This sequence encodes CASGPYGAHNEQFF.

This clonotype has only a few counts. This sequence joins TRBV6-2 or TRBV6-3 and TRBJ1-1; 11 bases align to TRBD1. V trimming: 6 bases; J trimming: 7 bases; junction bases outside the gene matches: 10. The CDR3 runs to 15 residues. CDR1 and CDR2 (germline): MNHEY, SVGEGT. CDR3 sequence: CASSLWTGGADEAFF. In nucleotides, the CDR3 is TGTGCCAGCAGCCTTTGGACAGGGGGCGCGGATGAAGCTTTCTTT.

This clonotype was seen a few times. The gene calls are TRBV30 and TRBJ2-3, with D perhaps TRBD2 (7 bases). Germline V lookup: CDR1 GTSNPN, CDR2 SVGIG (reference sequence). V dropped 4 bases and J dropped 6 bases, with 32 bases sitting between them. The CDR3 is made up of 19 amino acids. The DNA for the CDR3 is TGTGCCTGGACCCTTCGCCCGACTGCGGGGGCAATGCGGTCCGATACGCAGTATTTT. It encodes CAWTLRPTAGAMRSDTQYF.

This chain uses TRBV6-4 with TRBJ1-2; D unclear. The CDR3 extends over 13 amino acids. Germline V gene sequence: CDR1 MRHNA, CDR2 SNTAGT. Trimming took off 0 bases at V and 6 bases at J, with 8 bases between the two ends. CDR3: CASSDSGGNGYTF. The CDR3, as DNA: TGTGCCAGCAGTGACTCCGGAGGGAATGGCTACACCTTC.

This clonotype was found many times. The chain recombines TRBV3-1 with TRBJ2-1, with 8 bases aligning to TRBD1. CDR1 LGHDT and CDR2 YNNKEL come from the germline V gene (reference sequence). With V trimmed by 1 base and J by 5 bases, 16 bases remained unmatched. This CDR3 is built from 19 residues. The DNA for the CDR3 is TGTGCCAGCAGCCAAGCCGCGAATCCATGGGACAGGCGAAACAATGAGCAGTTCTTC. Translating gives CASSQAANPWDRRNNEQFF.

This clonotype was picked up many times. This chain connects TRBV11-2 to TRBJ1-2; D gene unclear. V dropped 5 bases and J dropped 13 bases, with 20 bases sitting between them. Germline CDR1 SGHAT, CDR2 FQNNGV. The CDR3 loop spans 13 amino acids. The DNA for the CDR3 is TGTGCCAGCAGCCCCCCCGCGGGAGGGTACCGCACCTTC. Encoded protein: CASSPPAGGYRTF.

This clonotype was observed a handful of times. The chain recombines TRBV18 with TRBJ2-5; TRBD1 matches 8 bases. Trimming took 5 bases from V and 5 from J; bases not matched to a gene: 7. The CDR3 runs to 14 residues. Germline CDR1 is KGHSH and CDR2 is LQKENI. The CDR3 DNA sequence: TGTGCCAGCTCAAACAGGGGGATCGGTGAGACCCAGTACTTC. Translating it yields CASSNRGIGETQYF.

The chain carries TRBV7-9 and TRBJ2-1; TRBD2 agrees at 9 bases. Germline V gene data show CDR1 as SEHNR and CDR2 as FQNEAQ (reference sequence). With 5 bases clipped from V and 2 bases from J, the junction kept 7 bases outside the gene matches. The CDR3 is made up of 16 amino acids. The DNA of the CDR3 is TGTGCCAGCAGCGATTTTGCGGGGGGGCCCTACAATGAGCAGTTCTTC. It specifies CASSDFAGGPYNEQFF.

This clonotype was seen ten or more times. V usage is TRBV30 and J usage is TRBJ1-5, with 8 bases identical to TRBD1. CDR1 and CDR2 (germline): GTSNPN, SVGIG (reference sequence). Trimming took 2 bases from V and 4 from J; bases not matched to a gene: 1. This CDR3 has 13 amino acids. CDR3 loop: CAWSRQGNQPQHF. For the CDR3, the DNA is TGTGCCTGGAGTCGACAGGGGAATCAGCCCCAGCATTTT.

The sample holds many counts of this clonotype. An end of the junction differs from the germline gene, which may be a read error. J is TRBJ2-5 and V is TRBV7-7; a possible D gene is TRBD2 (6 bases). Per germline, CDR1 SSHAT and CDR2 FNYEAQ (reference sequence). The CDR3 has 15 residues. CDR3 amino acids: CASSLAGGAQETQYF. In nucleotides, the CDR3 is TGTGCTAGCAGCTTAGCTGGCGGGGCCCAAGAGACCCAGTACTTC.

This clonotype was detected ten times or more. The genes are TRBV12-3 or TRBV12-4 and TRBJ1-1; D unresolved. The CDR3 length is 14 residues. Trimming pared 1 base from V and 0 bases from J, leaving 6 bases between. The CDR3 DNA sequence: TGTGCCAGCAGTTTAGGACACATGAACACTGAAGCTTTCTTT. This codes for CASSLGHMNTEAFF.

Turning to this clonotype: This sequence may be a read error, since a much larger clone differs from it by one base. The CDR3 protein is CASSFNSNTEAFF. DNA of the CDR3: TGTGCCAGCAGCTTTAACTCAAACACTGAAGCTTTCTTT. The chain recombines TRBV7-8 with TRBJ1-1; D is unresolved. This CDR3 has 13 residues. Trimming left V 3 bases short and J 2 bases short, with 7 bases between. Per the germline V gene, CDR1 is SGHVS and CDR2 is FQNEAQ.

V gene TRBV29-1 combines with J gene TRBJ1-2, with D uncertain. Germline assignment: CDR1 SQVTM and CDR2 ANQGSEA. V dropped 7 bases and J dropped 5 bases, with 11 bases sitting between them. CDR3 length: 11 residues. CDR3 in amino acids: CSAQPGYGYTF. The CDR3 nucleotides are TGCAGCGCTCAACCAGGTTATGGCTACACCTTC.

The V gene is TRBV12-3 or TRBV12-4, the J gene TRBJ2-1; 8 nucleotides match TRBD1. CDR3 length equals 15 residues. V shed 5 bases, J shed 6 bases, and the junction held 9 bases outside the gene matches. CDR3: CASSLTGAVFNEQFF. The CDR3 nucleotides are TGTGCCAGCAGTCTGACAGGGGCGGTGTTCAATGAGCAGTTCTTC.

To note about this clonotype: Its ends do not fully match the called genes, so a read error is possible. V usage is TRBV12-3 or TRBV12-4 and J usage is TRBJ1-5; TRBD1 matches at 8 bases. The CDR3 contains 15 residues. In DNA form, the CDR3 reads TGTGCCAGCAGCCTCGACAGGGGATGGTATCAGCCCCAGCTTTTT. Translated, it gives CASSLDRGWYQPQLF.

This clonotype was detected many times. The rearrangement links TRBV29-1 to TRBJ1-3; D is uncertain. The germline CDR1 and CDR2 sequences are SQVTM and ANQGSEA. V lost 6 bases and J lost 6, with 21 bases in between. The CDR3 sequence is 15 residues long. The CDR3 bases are TGCAGCGTCCAGGACCAGCCCCTGGGGATAAACACCATATATTTT. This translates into CSVQDQPLGINTIYF.